This entry lists 20 T cell receptor beta chains sequenced from one sample in a study of cytomegalovirus exposure and HLA in healthy donors. The primer mix had 60 Vbeta and 13 Jbeta primers. The repertoire was sequenced with immunoSEQ multiplex PCR; TCRdb's copy has only in-frame clones and lacks some. Seen here are under 100,000 clones, about two thirds observed once, and the top ten hold roughly 16%. Sequences were obtained from PBMCs. All receptors derive from a woman aged 50 to 65 in good health and CMV-seropositive.

The J gene is TRBJ2-6, the V gene TRBV5-1; no clear D gene. The CDR3 has 15 amino acids. Trimming left V 0 bases short and J 0 bases short, with 4 bases between. The germline V gene has CDR1 SGHRS and CDR2 YFSETQ. The CDR3 DNA reads as TGCGCCAGCAGCTTGGCCATCTCTGGGGCCAACGTCCTGACTTTC. This gives the protein CASSLAISGANVLTF.

The rearrangement joins TRBV11-3 to TRBJ2-1, with D tentatively TRBD2 (5 bases). Germline CDR1 is SGHNT and CDR2 is YENEEA. The CDR3 extends over 15 amino acids. Trimming removed 5 bases from V and 10 bases from J, with 21 bases in between. CDR3 sequence: CASSLLGSPREEQFF. CDR3 bases: TGTGCCAGCAGCCTTCTAGGGAGTCCTCGGGAAGAGCAGTTCTTC.

This clone has just one count. The V call is TRBV27, the J call TRBJ2-2; 12 bases are a match to TRBD1. The CDR3 spans 16 residues. The junction had 10 bases not matched to a gene; V was cut back by 7 bases and J by 7 bases. CDR1 and CDR2 from the germline V gene are MNHEY and SMNVEV (reference sequence). CDR3 amino acids: CASTLRDRGQDGELFF. DNA for the CDR3: TGTGCCAGCACCCTACGGGACAGGGGGCAAGACGGGGAGCTGTTTTTT.

The chain uses TRBV12-2 and TRBJ1-4; the table gives TRBD1 as D, unverified against the DNA. TRBV12-2 is marked as a pseudogene. The CDR3 has 14 amino acids. The CDR3 DNA reads TGTGCAAGTCGCCCTCGACAGGCGAATGAAAAACTGTTTTTT. It is translated as CASRPRQANEKLFF.

The sample holds a few counts of this clone. This chain links TRBV5-1 with TRBJ2-3; D not resolved. The V end lost 2 bases, the J end lost 6 bases, and 13 bases lay between the germline ends. The CDR3 is made up of 14 amino acids. Germline values: CDR1 SGHRS, CDR2 YFSETQ. The CDR3, as DNA: TGCGCCAGCAGCTTTTCCGCCGAGGCGGATACGCAGTATTTT. Protein product: CASSFSAEADTQYF.

The chain couples TRBV19 to TRBJ2-1; a possible D gene is TRBD2 (5 bases). This CDR3 is built from 12 residues. Germline V gene lookup returns CDR1 LNHDA and CDR2 SQIVND (reference sequence). V shed 0 bases and J shed 15 bases, with 12 bases lying between them. CDR3 loop: CASSIDRRRRFF. CDR3 sequence (DNA): TGTGCCAGTAGTATAGATCGGAGGAGGAGGTTCTTC.

V and J are TRBV28 and TRBJ2-2; the match to TRBD2 covers 9 bases. The CDR3 is 17 amino acids. Germline V gene sequence: CDR1 MDHEN, CDR2 SYDVKM. The junction had 13 bases not matched to a gene; V was cut back by 5 bases and J by 6 bases. This CDR3 is CASSPQVAGVIAGELFF. In DNA, the CDR3 is TGTGCCAGCAGTCCCCAGGTAGCGGGAGTAATAGCCGGGGAGCTGTTTTTT.

The chain combines TRBV4-1 with TRBJ2-2; TRBD1 aligns across 7 bases. The CDR3 has 16 residues. CDR1 MGHRA and CDR2 YSYEKL come from the germline V gene. V lost 1 base to trimming and J lost 6 bases; unmatched junction nucleotides: 8. This CDR3 reads CASSQGKLGTAGELFF. The CDR3 region has the DNA TGCGCCAGCAGCCAAGGGAAATTGGGGACAGCCGGGGAGCTGTTTTTT.

The V and J genes are TRBV11-2 and TRBJ1-2; a possible D gene is TRBD1 (5 bases). The CDR3 loop spans 13 amino acids. V lost 6 bases and J 5 bases, leaving 13 bases between the germline ends. The germline gives CDR1 SGHAT, CDR2 FQNNGV. The CDR3 coding sequence is TGTGCCAGCAGAAGCAGCACAGGTTATGGCTACACCTTC. This codes for CASRSSTGYGYTF.

The chain couples TRBV4-2 to TRBJ1-2; D is possibly TRBD1 (5 bases). V shed 0 bases and J shed 4 bases, with 18 bases lying between them. There are 17 residues in the CDR3. The V gene's germline CDR1 is LGHNA and CDR2 YNFKEQ. The CDR3 DNA sequence: TGTGCCAGCAGCCAAGACCCCCGACAGAGAACAATCTATGGCTACACCTTC. It is translated as CASSQDPRQRTIYGYTF.

The chain joins TRBV19 to TRBJ1-1; perhaps TRBD1 as D (5 bases). Trimming left V 3 bases short and J 0 bases short, with 11 bases between. The length of the CDR3 is 15 residues. From germline, CDR1 is LNHDA and CDR2 SQIVND (reference sequence). CDR3 region: CASSISGRMNTEAFF. CDR3 in DNA: TGTGCCAGTAGTATTTCAGGGAGGATGAACACTGAAGCTTTCTTT.

The chain joins TRBV10-1 to TRBJ2-1, with 8 bases identical to TRBD2. This CDR3 region has 14 residues. The V gene end was trimmed by 2 bases and the J gene end by 10 bases; junction bases not matched to a gene: 7. Looked up from germline, CDR1 is WNHNN and CDR2 is SYGVQD (reference sequence). DNA for the CDR3: TGCGCCAGCAGTGAGGGGCTAGCGGGTGGGGAGCAGTTCTTC. It is translated as CASSEGLAGGEQFF.

The rearrangement links TRBV6-5 to TRBJ1-6, with TRBD1 identical over 10 bases. This CDR3 spans 14 amino acids. The V segment lost 7 bases and the J segment 7 bases; nucleotides outside the gene matches: 4. Germline V CDR1 and CDR2: MNHEY, SVGAGI. CDR3 DNA: TGTGCCAGCACTGACAGGGGGCGAAATTCACCCCTCCACTTT. The encoded protein is CASTDRGRNSPLHF.

This CDR3 reads CASSVARGQFYGYTF. The CDR3 nucleotides read TGTGCCAGCAGCGTAGCCCGAGGACAGTTCTATGGCTACACCTTC. The chain couples TRBV9 to TRBJ1-2, with D tentatively TRBD1 (6 bases). There are 15 residues in the CDR3. V lost 0 bases and J 4 bases, leaving 13 bases between the germline ends. Germline V gene lookup returns CDR1 SGDLS and CDR2 YYNGEE.

The chain joins TRBV5-8 to TRBJ1-1, with unresolved D. Trimming left V 4 bases short and J 7 bases short, with 14 bases between. This CDR3 is built from 13 residues. CDR1 is SGHTS and CDR2 is YDEGEE in the germline V gene. CDR3 DNA: TGTGCCAGCAGCCGGGAGCATCGGGATGAAGCTTTCTTT. It translates to CASSREHRDEAFF. The full variable domain, in which reference TRBV5-8 and TRBJ1-1 provide the parts outside the CDR3, is EAGVTQSPTHLIKTRGQQATLRCSPISGHTSVYWYQQALGLGLQFLLWYDEGEERNRGNFPPRFSGRQFPNYSSELNVNALELEDSALYLCASSREHRDEAFFGQGTRLTVV.

The rearrangement links TRBV6-5 to TRBJ2-1, with TRBD2 matching 13 bases. This CDR3 spans 14 amino acids. The V and J ends lost 5 bases and 8 bases, in that order; junction bases with no gene match: 3. Looked up from germline, CDR1 is MNHEY and CDR2 is SVGAGI. Here the CDR3 DNA reads TGTGCCAGCAGTACTAGCGGGAGGGCCGATGAGCAGTTCTTC. This gives the protein CASSTSGRADEQFF.

The table lists this clone with a few counts. The chain's CDR3 is CASSPLGGQGEEKLFF. For the CDR3, the DNA is TGTGCCAGCAGCCCCCTAGGGGGACAGGGTGAGGAAAAACTGTTTTTT. The rearrangement uses TRBV7-9 and TRBJ1-4, with 9 bases that match TRBD1. The CDR3 consists of 16 residues. V lost 5 bases, J lost 8 bases, and 12 bases stayed unmatched. CDR1 is SEHNR and CDR2 is FQNEAQ in the germline V gene (reference sequence).

This clone was detected a few times. The chain carries TRBV5-4 and TRBJ1-2; D is undetermined. The V gene lost 4 bases and the J gene lost 7 bases, with 14 bases spanning the gap. The CDR3 totals 13 residues. CDR1 SGHNT and CDR2 YYREEE come from the germline V gene (reference sequence). CDR3 nucleotide sequence: TGTGCCAGCAGCGGCGCCGTCCCGGGTGGCTACACCTTC. This sequence encodes CASSGAVPGGYTF.

The chain links TRBV5-6 to TRBJ1-5; weak D call: TRBD1 (5 bases). This CDR3 region has 15 residues. V was trimmed by 4 bases and J by 0 bases, leaving 11 bases between them. CDR1 and CDR2 (germline): SGHDT, YYEEEE. The CDR3 region has the DNA TGTGCCAGCAGCCCTGGGGGGTATAGCAATCAGCCCCAGCATTTT. Protein: CASSPGGYSNQPQHF.

This clone was observed a handful of times. The chain carries TRBV7-9 and TRBJ2-1; possibly TRBD1 for D (6 bases). Looked up from germline, CDR1 is SEHNR and CDR2 is FQNEAQ (reference sequence). With 3 bases removed from V and 1 base from J, the gap between germline ends came to 7 bases. This CDR3 has 14 amino acids. CDR3 in amino acids: CASSFRGSYNEQFF. Written as DNA, the CDR3 is TGTGCCAGCAGCTTCAGGGGATCCTACAATGAGCAGTTCTTC.